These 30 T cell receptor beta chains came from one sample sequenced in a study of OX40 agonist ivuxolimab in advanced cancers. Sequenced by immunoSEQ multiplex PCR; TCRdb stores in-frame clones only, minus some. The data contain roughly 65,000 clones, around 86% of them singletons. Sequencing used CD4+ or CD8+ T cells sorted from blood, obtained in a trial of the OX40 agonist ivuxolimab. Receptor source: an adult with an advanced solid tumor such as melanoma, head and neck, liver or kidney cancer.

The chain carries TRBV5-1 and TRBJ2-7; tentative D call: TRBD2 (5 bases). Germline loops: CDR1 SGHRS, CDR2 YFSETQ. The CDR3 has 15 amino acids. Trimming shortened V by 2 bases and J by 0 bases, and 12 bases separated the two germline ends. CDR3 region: CASSFGGSPSYEQYF. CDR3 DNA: TGCGCCAGCAGCTTCGGAGGAAGTCCCTCCTACGAGCAGTACTTC.

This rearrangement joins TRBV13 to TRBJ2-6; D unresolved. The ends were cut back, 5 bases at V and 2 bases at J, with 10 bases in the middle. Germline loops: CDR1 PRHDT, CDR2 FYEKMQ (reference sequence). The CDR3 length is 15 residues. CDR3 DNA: TGTGCCAGCAGCGTCGGGTCTCCTGGGGCCAACGTCCTGACTTTC. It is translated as CASSVGSPGANVLTF.

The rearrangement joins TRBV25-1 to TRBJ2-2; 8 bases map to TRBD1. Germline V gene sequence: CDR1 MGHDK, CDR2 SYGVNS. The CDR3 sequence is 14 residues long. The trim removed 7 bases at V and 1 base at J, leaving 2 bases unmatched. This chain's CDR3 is CASNGQGNTGELFF. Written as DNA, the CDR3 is TGTGCCAGCAATGGACAGGGGAACACCGGGGAGCTGTTTTTT.

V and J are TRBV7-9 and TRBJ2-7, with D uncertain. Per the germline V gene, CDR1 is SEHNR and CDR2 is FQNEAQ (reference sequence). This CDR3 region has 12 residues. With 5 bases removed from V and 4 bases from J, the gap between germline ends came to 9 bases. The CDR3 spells CASSRESYEQYF. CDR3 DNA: TGTGCCAGCAGCCGAGAGTCTTACGAGCAGTACTTC.

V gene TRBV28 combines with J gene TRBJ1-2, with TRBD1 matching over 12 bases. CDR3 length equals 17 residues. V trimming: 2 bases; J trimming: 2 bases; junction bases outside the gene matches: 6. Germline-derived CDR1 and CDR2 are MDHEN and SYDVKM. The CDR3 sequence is CASSLGGTGGQNYGYTF. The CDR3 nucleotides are TGTGCCAGCAGTTTAGGGGGGACAGGGGGCCAGAACTATGGCTACACCTTC.

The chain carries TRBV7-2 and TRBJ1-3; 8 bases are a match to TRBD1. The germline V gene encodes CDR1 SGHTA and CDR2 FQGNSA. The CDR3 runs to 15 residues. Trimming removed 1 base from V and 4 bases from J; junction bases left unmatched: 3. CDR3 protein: CASSLDRGTGNTIYF. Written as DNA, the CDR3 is TGTGCCAGCAGCTTAGACAGGGGGACAGGAAACACCATATATTTT. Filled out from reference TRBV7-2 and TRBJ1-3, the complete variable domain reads GAGVSQSPSNKVTEKGKDVELRCDPISGHTALYWYRQSLGQGLEFLIYFQGNSAPDKSGLPSDRFSAERTGGSVSTLTIQRTQQEDSAVYLCASSLDRGTGNTIYFGEGSWLTVV.

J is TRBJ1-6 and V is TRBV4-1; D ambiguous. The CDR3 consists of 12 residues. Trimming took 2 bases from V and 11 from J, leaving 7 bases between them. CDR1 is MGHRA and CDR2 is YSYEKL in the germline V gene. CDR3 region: CASSQSFAPLHF. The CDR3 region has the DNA TGCGCCAGCAGCCAATCATTTGCACCCCTCCACTTT.

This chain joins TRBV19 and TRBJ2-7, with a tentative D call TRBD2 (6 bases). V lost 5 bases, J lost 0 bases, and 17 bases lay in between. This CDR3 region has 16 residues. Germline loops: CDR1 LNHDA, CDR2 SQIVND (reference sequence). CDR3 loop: CASSSPRGLLSYEQYF. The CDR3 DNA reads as TGTGCCAGTAGTTCTCCGCGGGGCCTACTCTCCTACGAGCAGTACTTC.

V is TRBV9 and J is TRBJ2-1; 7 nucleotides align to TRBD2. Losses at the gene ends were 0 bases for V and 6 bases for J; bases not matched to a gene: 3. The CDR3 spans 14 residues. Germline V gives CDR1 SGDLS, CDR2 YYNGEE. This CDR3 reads CASSVVAGVNEQFF. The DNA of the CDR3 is TGTGCCAGCAGCGTAGTGGCGGGGGTCAATGAGCAGTTCTTC.

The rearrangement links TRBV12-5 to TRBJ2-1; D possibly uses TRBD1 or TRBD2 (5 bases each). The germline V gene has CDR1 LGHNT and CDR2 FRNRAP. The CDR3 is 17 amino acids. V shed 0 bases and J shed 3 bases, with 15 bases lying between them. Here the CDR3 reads CASGLVLGAGLYNEQFF. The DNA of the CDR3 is TGTGCTAGTGGTTTGGTACTAGGGGCAGGGCTCTACAATGAGCAGTTCTTC.

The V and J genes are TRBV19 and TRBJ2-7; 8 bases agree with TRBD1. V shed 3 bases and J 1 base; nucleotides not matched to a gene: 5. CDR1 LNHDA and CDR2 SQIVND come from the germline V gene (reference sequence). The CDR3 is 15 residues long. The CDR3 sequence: CASSIPTGGSYEQYF. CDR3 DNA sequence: TGTGCCAGTAGTATCCCCACAGGGGGTTCCTACGAGCAGTACTTC.

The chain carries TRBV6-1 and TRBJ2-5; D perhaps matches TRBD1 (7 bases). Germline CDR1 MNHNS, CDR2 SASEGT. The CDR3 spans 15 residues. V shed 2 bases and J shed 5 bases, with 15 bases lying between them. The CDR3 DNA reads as TGTGCCAGCAGTGAATGGTTGACAGGGAGGGAGACCCAGTACTTC. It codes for CASSEWLTGRETQYF.

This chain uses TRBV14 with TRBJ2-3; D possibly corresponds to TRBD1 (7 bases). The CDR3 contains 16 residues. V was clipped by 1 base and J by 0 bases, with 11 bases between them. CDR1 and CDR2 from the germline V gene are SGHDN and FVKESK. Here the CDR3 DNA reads TGTGCCAGCAGCCAAGCAGGGGGGTCTAGCACAGATACGCAGTATTTT. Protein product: CASSQAGGSSTDTQYF.

CDR3 loop: CASSEGGGAYAGELFF. CDR3 nucleotide sequence: TGTGCCAGCAGTGAAGGGGGAGGGGCCTACGCCGGGGAGCTGTTTTTT. This rearrangement joins TRBV25-1 to TRBJ2-2; 7 bases align to TRBD2. V trimming: 2 bases; J trimming: 6 bases; junction bases outside the gene matches: 9. The germline V gene encodes CDR1 MGHDK and CDR2 SYGVNS. There are 16 residues in the CDR3. Filled out from reference TRBV25-1 and TRBJ2-2, the complete variable domain reads EADIYQTPRYLVIGTGKKITLECSQTMGHDKMYWYQQDPGMELHLIHYSYGVNSTEKGDLSSESTVSRIRTEHFPLTLESARPSHTSQYLCASSEGGGAYAGELFFGEGSRLTVL.

The CDR3 loop is CASSEGSRGTQYF. DNA of the CDR3: TGTGCCAGCAGTGAAGGTTCCCGGGGGACCCAGTACTTC. J is TRBJ2-5 and V is TRBV25-1, with D possibly matching TRBD2 (5 bases). This CDR3 contains 13 residues. The germline CDR1 and CDR2 sequences are MGHDK and SYGVNS. V lost 2 bases to trimming and J lost 7 bases, with 11 bases between them.

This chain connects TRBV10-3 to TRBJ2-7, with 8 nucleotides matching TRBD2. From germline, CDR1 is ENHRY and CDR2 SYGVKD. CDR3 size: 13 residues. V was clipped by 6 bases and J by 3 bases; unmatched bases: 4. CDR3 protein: CAISPTSGYEQYF. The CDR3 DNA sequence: TGTGCCATCAGCCCCACTAGCGGCTACGAGCAGTACTTC.

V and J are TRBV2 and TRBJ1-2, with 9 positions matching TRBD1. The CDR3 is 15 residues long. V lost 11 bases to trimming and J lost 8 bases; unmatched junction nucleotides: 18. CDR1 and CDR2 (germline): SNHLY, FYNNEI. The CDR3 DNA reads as TGTGCCGGCAAAGCGGGACAGGGCTTTTCTTGGGGCTACACCTTC. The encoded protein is CAGKAGQGFSWGYTF. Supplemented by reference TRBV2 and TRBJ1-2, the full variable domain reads EPEVTQTPSHQVTQMGQEVILRCVPISNHLYFYWYRQILGQKVEFLVSFYNNEISEKSEIFDDQFSVERPDGSNFTLKIRSTKLEDSAMYFCAGKAGQGFSWGYTFGSGTRLTVV.

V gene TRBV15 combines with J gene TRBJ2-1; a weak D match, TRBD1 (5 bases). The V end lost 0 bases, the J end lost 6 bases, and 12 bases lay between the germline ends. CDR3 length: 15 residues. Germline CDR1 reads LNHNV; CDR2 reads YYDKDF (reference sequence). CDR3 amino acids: CATSRDRVGANEQFF. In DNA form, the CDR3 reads TGTGCCACCAGCAGAGACAGGGTTGGGGCCAATGAGCAGTTCTTC.

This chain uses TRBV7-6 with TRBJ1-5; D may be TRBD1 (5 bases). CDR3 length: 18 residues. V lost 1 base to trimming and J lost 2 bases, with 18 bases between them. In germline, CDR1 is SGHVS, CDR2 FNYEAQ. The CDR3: CASSLVGWGREGNQPQHF. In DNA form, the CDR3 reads TGTGCCAGCAGCTTAGTCGGTTGGGGGAGGGAGGGCAATCAGCCCCAGCATTTT.

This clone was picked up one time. CDR3 nucleotides: TGTGCCAGCAGGATCGGGGGGAGGAACACCGGGGAGCTGTTTTTT. Encoded protein: CASRIGGRNTGELFF. The chain couples TRBV7-2 to TRBJ2-2; 7 nucleotides line up with TRBD2. CDR1 and CDR2 from the germline V gene are SGHTA and FQGNSA. V shed 6 bases, J shed 1 base, and the junction held 5 bases outside the gene matches. This CDR3 spans 15 amino acids.

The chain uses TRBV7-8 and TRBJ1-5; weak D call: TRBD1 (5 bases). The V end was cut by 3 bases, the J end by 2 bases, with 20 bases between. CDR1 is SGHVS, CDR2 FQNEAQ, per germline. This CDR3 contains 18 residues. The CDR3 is CASSLGKWGTVCNQPQHF. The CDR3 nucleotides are TGTGCCAGCAGCTTGGGGAAATGGGGGACGGTCTGCAATCAGCCCCAGCATTTT.

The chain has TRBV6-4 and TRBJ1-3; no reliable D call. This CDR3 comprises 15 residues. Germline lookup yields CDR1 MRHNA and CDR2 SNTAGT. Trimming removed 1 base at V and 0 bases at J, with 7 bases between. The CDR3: CASSDFGRSGNTIYF. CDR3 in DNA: TGTGCCAGCAGTGACTTCGGACGCTCTGGAAACACCATATATTTT.

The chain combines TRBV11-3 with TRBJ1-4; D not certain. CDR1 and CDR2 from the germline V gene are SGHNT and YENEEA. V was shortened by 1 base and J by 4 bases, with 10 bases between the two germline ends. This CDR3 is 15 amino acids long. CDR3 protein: CASSLGEKGNEKLFF. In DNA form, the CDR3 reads TGTGCCAGCAGCTTAGGGGAAAAAGGTAATGAAAAACTGTTTTTT.

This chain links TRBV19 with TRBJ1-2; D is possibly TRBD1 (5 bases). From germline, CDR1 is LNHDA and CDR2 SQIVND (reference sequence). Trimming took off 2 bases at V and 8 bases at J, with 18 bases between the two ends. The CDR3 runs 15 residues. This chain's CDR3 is CASSIWTNGNRGYTF. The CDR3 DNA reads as TGTGCCAGTAGTATATGGACAAATGGGAATCGGGGCTACACCTTC. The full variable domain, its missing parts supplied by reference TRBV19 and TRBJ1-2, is DGGITQSPKYLFRKEGQNVTLSCEQNLNHDAMYWYRQDPGQGLRLIYYSQIVNDFQKGDIAEGYSVSREKKESFPLTVTSAQKNPTAFYLCASSIWTNGNRGYTFGSGTRLTVV.

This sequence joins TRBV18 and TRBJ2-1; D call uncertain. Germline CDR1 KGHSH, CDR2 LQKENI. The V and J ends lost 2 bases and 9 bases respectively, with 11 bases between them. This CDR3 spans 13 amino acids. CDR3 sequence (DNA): TGTGCCAGCTCACCAACACTGGTAGGTGAGCAGTTCTTC. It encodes CASSPTLVGEQFF.

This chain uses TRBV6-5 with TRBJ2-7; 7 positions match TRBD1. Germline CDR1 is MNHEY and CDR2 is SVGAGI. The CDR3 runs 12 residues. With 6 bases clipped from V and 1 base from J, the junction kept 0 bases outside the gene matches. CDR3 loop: CASRGQSYEQYF. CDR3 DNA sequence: TGTGCCAGCAGGGGACAGTCCTACGAGCAGTACTTC.

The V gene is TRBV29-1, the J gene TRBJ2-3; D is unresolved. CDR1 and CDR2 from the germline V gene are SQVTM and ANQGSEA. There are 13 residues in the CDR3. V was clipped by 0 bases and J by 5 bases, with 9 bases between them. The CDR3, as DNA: TGCAGCGTTGAAGATCGACGGAGAGATACGCAGTATTTT. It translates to CSVEDRRRDTQYF.

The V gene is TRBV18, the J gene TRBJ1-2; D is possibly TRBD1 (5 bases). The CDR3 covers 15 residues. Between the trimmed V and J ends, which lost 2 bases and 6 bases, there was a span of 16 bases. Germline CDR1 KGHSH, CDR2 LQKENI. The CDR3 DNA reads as TGTGCCAGCTCACCAAATGGGGACTTAAGGAATGGCTACACCTTC. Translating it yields CASSPNGDLRNGYTF.

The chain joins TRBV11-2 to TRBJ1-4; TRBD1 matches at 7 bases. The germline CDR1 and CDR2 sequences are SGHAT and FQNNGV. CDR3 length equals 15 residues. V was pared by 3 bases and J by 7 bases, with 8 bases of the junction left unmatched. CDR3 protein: CASSFEGAQGEKLFF. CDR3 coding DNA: TGTGCCAGCAGCTTTGAGGGGGCCCAGGGTGAAAAACTGTTTTTT.

The CDR3 region has the DNA TGTGCCAGCACGTCCCCCCAAGGGAATCAGCCCCAGCATTTT. Translated: CASTSPQGNQPQHF. J is TRBJ1-5 and V is TRBV28; D unresolved. The CDR3 extends over 14 amino acids. The V gene's germline CDR1 is MDHEN and CDR2 SYDVKM. V was shortened by 7 bases and J by 4 bases, with 14 bases between the two germline ends.